This T cell receptor beta chain was captured in a study of T cells in localized non-small cell lung cancer. Libraries were prepared by immunoSEQ multiplex PCR; TCRdb keeps only in-frame clonotypes and omits some of them. Here the sample spans about 19,000 clones, 75% to 85% being singletons. CDR1 and CDR2 (germline): LGHNA, YSLEER. The V gene end was trimmed by 1 base and the J gene end by 2 bases; junction bases not matched to a gene: 5. The CDR3 loop spans 17 amino acids. The TCR sequence derives from a man aged 35-75 years with stage I lung adenocarcinoma. The sample here was peripheral blood, taken before any cancer treatment. The chain employs TRBV4-3 and TRBJ2-3; TRBD2 agrees at 11 bases. This chain's CDR3 is CASSQVALAGDTDTQYF. As DNA, the CDR3 is TGCGCCAGCAGCCAAGTCGCACTAGCGGGGGACACAGATACGCAGTATTTT.